These 7 T cell receptor beta chains share one sample of origin, sequenced in a study of early T cells in non-severe SARS-CoV-2 infection. One entry per CDR3 protein, called by TCRdb with MiXCR from the 5' RACE reads. Here the sample spans about 100,000 distinct CDR3 sequences, approximately 10% being singletons. Material: whole blood. The receptors were gathered from an adult who was a healthcare worker with PCR-confirmed SARS-CoV-2 infection or an uninfected control (not recorded which).

The rearrangement uses TRBV5-4 and TRBJ2-1; D is uncertain. Germline CDR1 SGHNT, CDR2 YYREEE (reference sequence). There are 12 residues in the CDR3. Trimming removed 0 bases from V and 7 bases from J, with 5 bases in between. The CDR3 DNA sequence: TGTGCCAGCAGCTTGGTGTTTAATGAGCAGTTCTTC. As protein: CASSLVFNEQFF.

This clonotype showed up many times. CDR3 DNA sequence: TGCAGCGTTGAGGGGAGCGGTCCCTTTTACTACAATGAGCAGTTCTTC. Its translation: CSVEGSGPFYYNEQFF. The rearrangement links TRBV29-1 to TRBJ2-1; TRBD2 is a possible D gene (5 bases). Germline V gene lookup returns CDR1 SQVTM and CDR2 ANQGSEA. The CDR3 has 16 residues. V was cut by 3 bases and J by 3 bases, with 18 bases left in between.

This clonotype was recorded at least ten times. This chain links TRBV12-5 with TRBJ2-1, with 9 bases fitting TRBD2. Germline assignment: CDR1 LGHNT and CDR2 FRNRAP. J gave up 9 bases and V 4 bases, and 4 bases lay outside the gene matches. CDR3 size: 13 residues. CDR3 bases: TGTGCTAGTGGTTCCGGACTAGCGTCTGAGCAGTTCTTC. It specifies CASGSGLASEQFF.

This clonotype was observed a few times. The chain recombines TRBV5-1 with TRBJ2-4; 9 bases are shared with TRBD1. The CDR3 is 16 residues long. CDR1 SGHRS and CDR2 YFSETQ come from the germline V gene. With V trimmed by 4 bases and J by 2 bases, 7 bases remained unmatched. This chain's CDR3 is CASSVGDRVSKNIQYF. For the CDR3, the DNA is TGCGCCAGCAGCGTGGGGGACAGGGTCTCCAAAAACATTCAGTACTTC. Variable domain in full (rest from reference TRBV5-1 and TRBJ2-4): KAGVTQTPRYLIKTRGQQVTLSCSPISGHRSVSWYQQTPGQGLQFLFEYFSETQRNKGNFPGRFSGRQFSNSRSEMNVSTLELGDSALYLCASSVGDRVSKNIQYFGAGTRLSVL.

This clonotype was recorded a few times. The rearrangement uses TRBV5-6 and TRBJ2-5; 7 nucleotides align to TRBD2. The V and J ends lost 0 bases and 2 bases, in that order; junction bases with no gene match: 10. This CDR3 region has 17 residues. Looked up from germline, CDR1 is SGHDT and CDR2 is YYEEEE. This CDR3 reads CASSLEGSGPHQETQYF. The CDR3 bases are TGTGCCAGCAGCTTGGAAGGTAGCGGGCCCCATCAAGAGACCCAGTACTTC.

This clonotype was found a few times. The chain links TRBV7-8 to TRBJ1-5; D may be TRBD1 (6 bases). Between the trimmed V and J ends, which lost 5 bases and 4 bases, there was a span of 9 bases. The CDR3 runs to 13 residues. Germline values: CDR1 SGHVS, CDR2 FQNEAQ. The CDR3 is CASSLDRNQPQHF. The CDR3 DNA is TGTGCCAGCAGCCTCGACAGGAATCAGCCCCAGCATTTT.

Here the CDR3 reads CSARSRGSTGELFF. Written as DNA, the CDR3 is TGCAGTGCTAGATCACGGGGAAGCACCGGGGAGCTGTTTTTT. The chain links TRBV20-1 to TRBJ2-2; maybe TRBD2 (5 bases). This CDR3 comprises 14 residues. Germline assignment: CDR1 DFQATT and CDR2 SNEGSKA (reference sequence). The V gene lost 2 bases and the J gene lost 4 bases, with 11 bases spanning the gap.